Presented here are 6 T cell receptor beta chains from one specimen sequenced in a study of prognosis after radiotherapy for stage I lung cancer. With two-round multiplex PCR, TCR beta CDR3 sequences were amplified from genomic DNA. During first-round PCR, primers specific to each TRBV and TRBJ gene were used. TCRdb passed the multiplex PCR reads through MiXCR, listing each CDR3 protein once. The sample consists of some 36,000 distinct CDR3 sequences, around a quarter of them appearing once. The sample was PBMCs, taken before or after stereotactic body radiation therapy (not recorded which). The receptor set was obtained from a donor over 45 with non-small cell lung cancer.

This clonotype has ten or more counts. The chain links TRBV2 to TRBJ2-5; D call uncertain. The CDR3 extends over 12 amino acids. Germline V gene sequence: CDR1 SNHLY, CDR2 FYNNEI. V was pared by 3 bases and J by 5 bases, with 7 bases between. In DNA form, the CDR3 reads TGTGCCAGCAGTGACCTAGTGGAGACCCAGTACTTC. This codes for CASSDLVETQYF.

This clonotype was observed at least ten times. The CDR3 DNA follows: TGTGCCAGCAGTTTGGTGGCAGGGGTGGGACGAAATCAGCCCCAGCATTTT. It specifies CASSLVAGVGRNQPQHF. V usage is TRBV28 and J usage is TRBJ1-5; possibly TRBD1 for D (6 bases). The V end lost 3 bases, the J end lost 4 bases, and 19 bases lay between the germline ends. There are 17 residues in the CDR3. In germline, CDR1 is MDHEN, CDR2 SYDVKM.

This clonotype was found many times. This chain joins TRBV11-2 and TRBJ2-5; TRBD1 is a possible D gene (6 bases). Trimming shortened V by 2 bases and J by 4 bases, and 11 bases separated the two germline ends. Germline CDR1 and CDR2: SGHAT and FQNNGV. The CDR3 extends over 14 amino acids. The CDR3 DNA reads as TGTGCCAGCAGCTTACAGGGGATGGGAGAGACCCAGTACTTC. It specifies CASSLQGMGETQYF.

The sample holds many counts of this clonotype. The chain employs TRBV5-6 and TRBJ1-2; D is unclear. V lost 1 base and J 8 bases, leaving 15 bases between the germline ends. Germline values: CDR1 SGHDT, CDR2 YYEEEE. CDR3 length: 14 residues. In DNA form, the CDR3 reads TGTGCCAGCAGCTTGCGGCAGAAAACCGGCGGCTACACCTTC. It is translated as CASSLRQKTGGYTF.

This clonotype was observed many times. The chain combines TRBV7-6 with TRBJ2-3; TRBD2 matches at 7 bases. Germline V CDR1 and CDR2: SGHVS, FNYEAQ. The junction had 10 bases not matched to a gene; V was cut back by 8 bases and J by 2 bases. The CDR3 has 15 residues. Here the CDR3 DNA reads TGTGCCAGCGCACGGCCAGCGGGGCTCACAGATACGCAGTATTTT. Protein: CASARPAGLTDTQYF.

This clonotype was counted ten times or more. The J gene is TRBJ1-3, the V gene TRBV18; D is uncertain. Deletions cut 4 bases from V and 0 bases from J, with 7 bases between. The CDR3 is made up of 14 amino acids. CDR1 KGHSH and CDR2 LQKENI come from the germline V gene. The CDR3: CASSLDSSGNTIYF. DNA for the CDR3: TGTGCCAGCTCACTGGATAGCTCTGGAAACACCATATATTTT. Full variable domain (rest looked up from reference TRBV18 and TRBJ1-3): NAGVMQNPRHLVRRRGQEARLRCSPMKGHSHVYWYRQLPEEGLKFMVYLQKENIIDESGMPKERFSAEFPKEGPSILRIQQVVRGDSAAYFCASSLDSSGNTIYFGEGSWLTVV.